These 17 T cell receptor beta chains were sequenced from one sample in a study of cytomegalovirus exposure and HLA in healthy donors. Primers: 60 Vbeta forward and 13 Jbeta reverse. Sequencing was performed with immunoSEQ multiplex PCR; in TCRdb, only in-frame clones are kept and a portion is missing. The table has 95,000 to 150,000 clones, more than 65% seen once. Sequenced sample: PBMCs. Source of these receptors: a man aged 18 to 30 in good health and CMV-seropositive.

This clone was observed a single time. This chain links TRBV27 with TRBJ1-6, with D possibly matching TRBD1 (6 bases). The CDR3 loop spans 16 amino acids. V was clipped by 3 bases and J by 7 bases, with 16 bases between them. Germline V gene lookup returns CDR1 MNHEY and CDR2 SMNVEV (reference sequence). This CDR3 reads CASSFSQGQRNSPLHF. The CDR3 DNA is TGTGCCAGCAGTTTTTCCCAGGGGCAACGGAATTCACCCCTCCACTTT.

The V and J genes are TRBV29-1 and TRBJ1-1; D not resolved. CDR3 length: 11 residues. The germline V and J ends were trimmed by 1 base and 4 bases, with 4 bases remaining between them. Germline V gene lookup returns CDR1 SQVTM and CDR2 ANQGSEA. CDR3: CSVEVLTEAFF. Here the CDR3 DNA reads TGCAGCGTTGAAGTCCTCACTGAAGCTTTCTTT.

This rearrangement joins TRBV18 to TRBJ1-1; the D gene is possibly TRBD1 (6 bases). CDR3 length: 16 amino acids. V shed 3 bases and J shed 5 bases, with 19 bases lying between them. Germline CDR1 reads KGHSH; CDR2 reads LQKENI. The CDR3 loop is CASSPLNKDRRTEAFF. The CDR3 region has the DNA TGTGCCAGCTCACCCTTAAATAAGGACAGAAGAACTGAAGCTTTCTTT. Together with reference TRBV18 and TRBJ1-1, the CDR3 gives the full variable domain: NAGVMQNPRHLVRRRGQEARLRCSPMKGHSHVYWYRQLPEEGLKFMVYLQKENIIDESGMPKERFSAEFPKEGPSILRIQQVVRGDSAAYFCASSPLNKDRRTEAFFGQGTRLTVV.

V and J are TRBV19 and TRBJ1-4; the D is unclear. V was shortened by 4 bases and J by 8 bases, with 14 bases between the two germline ends. Germline CDR1 is LNHDA and CDR2 is SQIVND (reference sequence). The CDR3 loop spans 14 amino acids. CDR3 nucleotides: TGTGCCAGTAGTAGGACTGCCGACGGCGAAAAACTGTTTTTT. This encodes CASSRTADGEKLFF.

The genes are TRBV7-9 and TRBJ1-1; D gene ambiguous. Germline-derived CDR1 and CDR2 are SEHNR and FQNEAQ (reference sequence). V lost 4 bases and J lost 4, with 16 bases in between. The CDR3 is made up of 15 amino acids. In DNA, the CDR3 is TGTGCCAGCAGCTCTGCGGGAGGGTCAAGCACTGAAGCTTTCTTT. This encodes CASSSAGGSSTEAFF.

This rearrangement joins TRBV4-1 to TRBJ1-2; D remains ambiguous. V was trimmed by 3 bases and J by 8 bases, leaving 13 bases between them. In germline, CDR1 is MGHRA, CDR2 YSYEKL. This CDR3 region has 13 residues. In nucleotides, the CDR3 is TGCGCCAGCAGCCATATCGTCGGGAACGGCTACACCTTC. The encoded protein is CASSHIVGNGYTF.

This chain joins TRBV27 and TRBJ1-6; the D gene is possibly TRBD1 (5 bases). Trimming took off 4 bases at V and 3 bases at J, with 10 bases between the two ends. Germline CDR1 and CDR2: MNHEY and SMNVEV (reference sequence). This CDR3 region has 15 residues. CDR3 sequence reads: CASSSRTNYNSPLHF. CDR3 DNA sequence: TGTGCCAGCAGTTCGAGGACAAACTATAATTCACCCCTCCACTTT.

V gene TRBV7-2 combines with J gene TRBJ1-2, with D unresolved. The V gene lost 3 bases and the J gene lost 6 bases, with 11 bases spanning the gap. The CDR3 covers 13 residues. Germline V gene lookup returns CDR1 SGHTA and CDR2 FQGNSA. The CDR3 reads CASSFTQQNGYTF. Here the CDR3 DNA reads TGTGCCAGCAGCTTCACACAACAGAATGGCTACACCTTC.

The gene calls are TRBV14 and TRBJ1-2; D uncertain. In germline, CDR1 is SGHDN, CDR2 FVKESK. V shed 0 bases and J shed 4 bases, with 12 bases lying between them. The CDR3 runs to 15 residues. CDR3 in DNA: TGTGCCAGCAGCCAAGATCTGAGAGGATTCTATGGCTACACCTTC. It specifies CASSQDLRGFYGYTF.

V and J are TRBV2 and TRBJ2-7; TRBD1 might be the D (5 bases). This CDR3 spans 15 amino acids. V was trimmed by 5 bases and J by 2 bases, leaving 16 bases between them. The germline CDR1 and CDR2 sequences are SNHLY and FYNNEI. CDR3 in amino acids: CASSPGQVVPYEQYF. CDR3 nucleotide sequence: TGTGCCAGCAGTCCCGGACAAGTCGTGCCCTACGAGCAGTACTTC.

The rearrangement uses TRBV6-1 and TRBJ2-5; 7 nucleotides align to TRBD1. The J call may be faulty, since TRBJ2-7 better matches the DNA end. The CDR3 is 15 amino acids. Germline V gives CDR1 MNHNS, CDR2 SASEGT. The CDR3: CASSEKGAGRNEQYF. DNA for the CDR3: TGTGCCAGCAGTGAAAAGGGGGCAGGGCGGAACGAGCAGTACTTC.

V and J are TRBV5-4 and TRBJ2-2, with D perhaps TRBD2 (5 bases). The CDR3 has 13 amino acids. Trimming removed 1 base from V and 7 bases from J, with 8 bases in between. In germline, CDR1 is SGHNT, CDR2 YYREEE (reference sequence). CDR3 in amino acids: CASSLTSGGELFF. Written as DNA, the CDR3 is TGTGCCAGCAGCTTGACTAGTGGCGGGGAGCTGTTTTTT.

This rearrangement joins TRBV27 to TRBJ2-1; maybe TRBD1 (6 bases). In germline, CDR1 is MNHEY, CDR2 SMNVEV (reference sequence). This CDR3 contains 14 residues. The V end lost 0 bases, the J end lost 5 bases, and 8 bases lay between the germline ends. CDR3 sequence reads: CASSLSTGNNEQFF. In DNA, the CDR3 is TGTGCCAGCAGTTTATCGACAGGAAACAATGAGCAGTTCTTC.

This clone was counted a few times. The V gene is TRBV5-1, the J gene TRBJ2-1; 14 bases line up with TRBD2. The CDR3 runs 17 residues. J was trimmed by 4 bases and V by 4 bases; bases with no gene match: 7. The germline CDR1 and CDR2 sequences are SGHRS and YFSETQ. The chain's CDR3 is CASSPGLAGGGYNEQFF. CDR3 in DNA: TGCGCCAGCAGCCCCGGACTAGCGGGAGGAGGATACAATGAGCAGTTCTTC.

The V gene is TRBV6-5, the J gene TRBJ2-2, with 9 bases that match TRBD1. Germline loops: CDR1 MNHEY, CDR2 SVGAGI. V gave up 4 bases and J gave up 7 bases; unmatched junction bases: 7. This CDR3 region has 15 residues. CDR3 protein: CASSWGQGLDGELFF. In nucleotides, the CDR3 is TGTGCCAGCAGTTGGGGACAGGGCTTGGACGGGGAGCTGTTTTTT.

The V and J genes are TRBV7-2 and TRBJ2-7; D might be TRBD1 (6 bases). From germline, CDR1 is SGHTA and CDR2 FQGNSA. V shed 1 base and J shed 3 bases, with 16 bases lying between them. The CDR3 has 16 amino acids. The chain's CDR3 is CASSLVDRGRGYEQYF. The DNA of the CDR3 is TGTGCCAGCAGCTTAGTGGACCGGGGCAGGGGCTACGAGCAGTACTTC.

As to this clone: Relative to the germline gene, one junction end is altered; a read error may explain this. The genes are TRBV7-9 and TRBJ2-7; no definite D call. CDR1 and CDR2 (germline): SEHNR, FQNEAQ (reference sequence). This CDR3 has 12 amino acids. CDR3 sequence: CSSSFQTYEQYF. CDR3 DNA sequence: TGTTCCAGCAGCTTTCAGACCTACGAGCAGTACTTC.